A single TCR beta chain is shown here with its context. Its antigen remains unknown. The study left out patients who had uncontrolled infection, other autoimmune disease, pregnancy or lactation. This sample was taken from a study of T cells in Graves' hyperthyroidism and ophthalmopathy. There are 15 residues in the CDR3. The germline V gene encodes CDR1 LNHDA and CDR2 SQIVND (reference sequence). V was trimmed by 1 base and J by 2 bases, leaving 11 bases between them. Overall study results and limits: Most clonotypes expanded in the thyroid (above 0.001) were also present in blood. Ophthalmopathy was told apart from stable hyperthyroidism by a 13 V-J model. The model foresaw ophthalmopathy a median 6.5 months prior to onset.

Amplification of TCR beta CDR3 regions used RNA as the template. The TCR CDR3 first-round RT-PCR relied on the HTBI primer set. TCRdb re-called the multiplex PCR reads with MiXCR, one entry per CDR3 protein. Of hundreds of thousands of distinct CDR3 sequences detected, just under 20% appear once; the ten largest clones hold about 50%. The sequenced sample consisted of blood. The chain joins TRBV19 to TRBJ1-1; D might be TRBD1 (6 bases). The receptor comes from a man in his forties with Graves' ophthalmopathy. CDR3 in DNA: TGTGCCAGTAGTATAGCGCTGACAGGAAACACTGAAGCTTTCTTT. Translating it yields CASSIALTGNTEAFF.